The 15 T cell receptor beta chains presented below share a single source sample, sequenced in a study of cytomegalovirus exposure and HLA in healthy donors. The study ran its PCR with 60 Vbeta and 13 Jbeta primers. Sequenced by immunoSEQ multiplex PCR; TCRdb stores in-frame clones only, minus some. This sample has around 170,000 clones; roughly 88% occur once, and the top ten carry 1.5%. The material sequenced was PBMCs. The receptors derive from a woman aged 18-29 years in good health and CMV-seronegative.

The rearrangement links TRBV27 to TRBJ2-7; 7 nucleotides agree with TRBD1. The CDR3 has 16 residues. V dropped 2 bases and J dropped 4; count of bases not matched to a gene: 11. Germline-derived CDR1 and CDR2 are MNHEY and SMNVEV (reference sequence). CDR3 DNA: TGTGCCAGCAGTTTACGGGGACAGATCCCTTGGTACGAGCAGTACTTC. This encodes CASSLRGQIPWYEQYF.

The chain employs TRBV5-1 and TRBJ2-5, with TRBD1 matching over 8 bases. Gene TRBJ2-7 matches the end of the DNA better, so the J call may be wrong. The CDR3 extends over 15 amino acids. Germline V gene lookup returns CDR1 SGHRS and CDR2 YFSETQ. DNA for the CDR3: TGCGCCAGCAGCCTTTACCGGGACAGGAGGTACGAGCAGTACTTC. Its translation: CASSLYRDRRYEQYF.

CDR3 protein: CASSQVVETAYEQYF. The DNA for the CDR3 is TGTGCCAGCAGCCAAGTAGTAGAGACAGCCTACGAGCAGTACTTC. V gene TRBV4-2 combines with J gene TRBJ2-7; a weak D match, TRBD1 (5 bases). Trimming pared 1 base from V and 2 bases from J, leaving 12 bases between. Looked up from germline, CDR1 is LGHNA and CDR2 is YNFKEQ. The CDR3 sequence is 15 residues long.

This chain links TRBV6-1 with TRBJ2-3; 9 bases map to TRBD2. J gave up 5 bases and V 8 bases, and 11 bases lay outside the gene matches. Germline V gene sequence: CDR1 MNHNS, CDR2 SASEGT. The CDR3 extends over 15 amino acids. The CDR3 spells CASCHLSGGRDTQYF. The DNA of the CDR3 is TGTGCCAGCTGCCACCTTAGCGGGGGACGAGATACGCAGTATTTT.

The chain has TRBV11-2 and TRBJ1-2; 8 nucleotides align to TRBD1. V was pared by 4 bases and J by 7 bases, with 14 bases of the junction left unmatched. The CDR3 spans 16 residues. Looked up from germline, CDR1 is SGHAT and CDR2 is FQNNGV. The CDR3 region has the DNA TGTGCCAGCAGCTCACCCCCCACAGGGGGTAGTTCTGGCTACACCTTC. It encodes CASSSPPTGGSSGYTF.

The table lists this clone with a count of one. V usage is TRBV2 and J usage is TRBJ2-7, with a possible D match to TRBD1 (6 bases). CDR1 is SNHLY and CDR2 is FYNNEI in the germline V gene. The ends were cut back, 6 bases at V and 2 bases at J, with 14 bases in the middle. CDR3 length equals 14 residues. CDR3 bases: TGTGCCAGCAGGTCGTCCAGGGGAACCTACGAGCAGTACTTC. It yields the protein CASRSSRGTYEQYF.

The chain carries TRBV28 and TRBJ1-5; 8 bases fit TRBD1. V gave up 1 base and J gave up 6 bases; unmatched junction bases: 8. CDR3 length: 16 amino acids. CDR1 MDHEN and CDR2 SYDVKM come from the germline V gene. The CDR3, as DNA: TGTGCCAGCAGTTTATATGCCAGGGGGCGAGGTCAGCCCCAGCATTTT. This codes for CASSLYARGRGQPQHF.

The chain employs TRBV2 and TRBJ2-6; D gene ambiguous. This CDR3 is 16 amino acids long. V was pared by 8 bases and J by 0 bases, with 14 bases between. The germline CDR1 and CDR2 sequences are SNHLY and FYNNEI. As DNA, the CDR3 is TGTGCCAGCTCGTCGATATCTAGCTCTGGGGCCAACGTCCTGACTTTC. Its translation is CASSSISSSGANVLTF.

The chain combines TRBV28 with TRBJ2-5, with 7 bases that match TRBD1. The germline V gene encodes CDR1 MDHEN and CDR2 SYDVKM. CDR3 length equals 13 residues. Trimming at V came to 6 bases and at J to 5 bases, leaving 6 bases not matched to a gene. The CDR3 region has the DNA TGTGCCAGCAGCAGGCAACAGGGGGAGACCCAGTACTTC. As protein: CASSRQQGETQYF.

This rearrangement joins TRBV19 to TRBJ1-1; 11 bases line up with TRBD1. Germline-derived CDR1 and CDR2 are LNHDA and SQIVND (reference sequence). The V and J ends lost 3 bases and 4 bases, in that order; junction bases with no gene match: 7. The CDR3 runs to 16 residues. The CDR3 spells CASSMAGQGAGTEAFF. The CDR3, as DNA: TGTGCCAGTAGTATGGCTGGACAGGGGGCGGGCACTGAAGCTTTCTTT. Based on the CDR3 plus reference TRBV19 and TRBJ1-1, the full variable domain is DGGITQSPKYLFRKEGQNVTLSCEQNLNHDAMYWYRQDPGQGLRLIYYSQIVNDFQKGDIAEGYSVSREKKESFPLTVTSAQKNPTAFYLCASSMAGQGAGTEAFFGQGTRLTVV.

This clone showed up just a few times. The chain recombines TRBV28 with TRBJ1-2; TRBD1 is a possible D gene (6 bases). The CDR3 totals 15 residues. Between the trimmed V and J ends, which lost 4 bases and 2 bases, there was a span of 14 bases. The germline V gene has CDR1 MDHEN and CDR2 SYDVKM. CDR3 region: CASSSPGHKNYGYTF. As DNA, the CDR3 is TGTGCCAGCAGTTCTCCGGGACACAAGAACTATGGCTACACCTTC.

The chain is built from TRBV27 and TRBJ1-2, with D possibly matching TRBD1 (5 bases). Trimming took off 0 bases at V and 8 bases at J, with 16 bases between the two ends. Germline lookup yields CDR1 MNHEY and CDR2 SMNVEV (reference sequence). There are 15 residues in the CDR3. In DNA, the CDR3 is TGTGCCAGCAGTTTATCAGGTGGCAGGGTGTACGGCTACACCTTC. As protein: CASSLSGGRVYGYTF.

The genes are TRBV7-8 and TRBJ1-1; D remains ambiguous. This CDR3 region has 13 residues. Trimming stripped 4 bases from V and 5 bases from J, with 11 bases between. In germline, CDR1 is SGHVS, CDR2 FQNEAQ. CDR3 region: CASSSVVGTEAFF. The CDR3 nucleotides read TGTGCCAGCAGCTCAGTGGTCGGGACTGAAGCTTTCTTT.

The chain joins TRBV10-1 to TRBJ1-1, with 10 positions matching TRBD1. V lost 0 bases to trimming and J lost 4 bases; unmatched junction nucleotides: 2. The germline gives CDR1 WNHNN, CDR2 SYGVQD (reference sequence). The CDR3 extends over 15 amino acids. As DNA, the CDR3 is TGCGCCAGCAGTGAGTCGAGACAGGGGGCCACTGAAGCTTTCTTT. As protein: CASSESRQGATEAFF.

The chain combines TRBV15 with TRBJ2-5; 9 bases are shared with TRBD2. Losses at the gene ends were 0 bases for V and 5 bases for J; bases not matched to a gene: 4. The CDR3 extends over 15 amino acids. The germline gives CDR1 LNHNV, CDR2 YYDKDF (reference sequence). The CDR3 bases are TGTGCCACCAGCAGAGAAGCGGGGGGCAGGGAGACCCAGTACTTC. It translates to CATSREAGGRETQYF.